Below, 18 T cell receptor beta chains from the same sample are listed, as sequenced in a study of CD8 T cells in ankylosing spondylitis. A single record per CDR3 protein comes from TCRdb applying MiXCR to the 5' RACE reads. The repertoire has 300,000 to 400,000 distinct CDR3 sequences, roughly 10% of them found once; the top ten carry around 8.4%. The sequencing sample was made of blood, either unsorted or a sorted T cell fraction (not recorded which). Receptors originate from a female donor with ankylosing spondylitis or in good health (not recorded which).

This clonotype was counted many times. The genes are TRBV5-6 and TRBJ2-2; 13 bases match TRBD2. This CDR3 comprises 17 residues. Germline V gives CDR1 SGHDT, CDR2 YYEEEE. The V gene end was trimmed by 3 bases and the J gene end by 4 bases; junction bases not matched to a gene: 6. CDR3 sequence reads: CASSWGTSGTGTGELFF. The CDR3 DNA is TGTGCCAGCAGCTGGGGGACTAGCGGGACCGGCACCGGGGAGCTGTTTTTT.

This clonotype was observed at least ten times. CDR3 DNA sequence: TGCAGCGCCACAACGGGGGGAGCGGTACTTTACAATGAGCAGTTCTTC. The encoded protein is CSATTGGAVLYNEQFF. V is TRBV29-1 and J is TRBJ2-1, with TRBD2 identical over 7 bases. CDR3 length: 16 residues. Germline assignment: CDR1 SQVTM and CDR2 ANQGSEA. The V gene end was trimmed by 7 bases and the J gene end by 4 bases; junction bases not matched to a gene: 16.

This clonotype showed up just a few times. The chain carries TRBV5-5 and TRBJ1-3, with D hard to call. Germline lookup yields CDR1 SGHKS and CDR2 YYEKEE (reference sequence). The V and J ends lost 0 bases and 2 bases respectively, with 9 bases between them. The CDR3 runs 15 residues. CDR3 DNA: TGTGCCAGCAGCTTGGTCCCCTGGGCTGGAAACACCATATATTTT. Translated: CASSLVPWAGNTIYF.

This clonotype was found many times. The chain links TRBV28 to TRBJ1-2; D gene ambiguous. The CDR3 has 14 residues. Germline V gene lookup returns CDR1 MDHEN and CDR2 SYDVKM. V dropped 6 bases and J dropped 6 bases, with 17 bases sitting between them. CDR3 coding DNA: TGTGCCAGCAGCCTTACCCGGGCAGTGCATGGCTACACCTTC. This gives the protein CASSLTRAVHGYTF.

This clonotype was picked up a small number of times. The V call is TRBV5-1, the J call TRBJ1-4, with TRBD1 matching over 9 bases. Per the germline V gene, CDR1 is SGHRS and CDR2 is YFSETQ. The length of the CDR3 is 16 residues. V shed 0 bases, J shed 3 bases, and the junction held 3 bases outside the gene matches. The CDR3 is CASSLVGTGSNEKLFF. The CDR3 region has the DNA TGCGCCAGCAGCTTGGTTGGGACAGGGTCTAATGAAAAACTGTTTTTT.

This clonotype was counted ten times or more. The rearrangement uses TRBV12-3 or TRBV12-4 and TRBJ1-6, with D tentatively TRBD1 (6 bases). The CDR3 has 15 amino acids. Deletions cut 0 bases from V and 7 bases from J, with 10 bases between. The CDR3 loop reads CASSLAGRGNSPLHF. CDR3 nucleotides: TGTGCCAGCAGTTTAGCGGGTAGGGGGAATTCACCCCTCCACTTT.

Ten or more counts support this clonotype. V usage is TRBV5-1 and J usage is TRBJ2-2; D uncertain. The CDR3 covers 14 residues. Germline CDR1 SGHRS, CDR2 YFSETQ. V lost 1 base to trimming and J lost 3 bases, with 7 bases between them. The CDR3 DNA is TGCGCCAGCAGCTTGATTTTGCACACCGGGGAGCTGTTTTTT. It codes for CASSLILHTGELFF.

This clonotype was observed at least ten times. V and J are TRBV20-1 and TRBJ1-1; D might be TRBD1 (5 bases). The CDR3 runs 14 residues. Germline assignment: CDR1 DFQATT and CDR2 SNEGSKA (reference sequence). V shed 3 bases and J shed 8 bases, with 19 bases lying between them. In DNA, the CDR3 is TGCAGTGCTAGTTCAGGGTCTGACTTATGGGAAGCTTTCTTT. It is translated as CSASSGSDLWEAFF.

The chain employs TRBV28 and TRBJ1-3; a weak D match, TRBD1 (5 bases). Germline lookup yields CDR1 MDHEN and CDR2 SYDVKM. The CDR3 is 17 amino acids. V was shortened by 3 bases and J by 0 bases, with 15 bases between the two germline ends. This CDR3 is CASSLGLPVISGNTIYF. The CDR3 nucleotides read TGTGCCAGCAGTTTGGGACTCCCAGTGATCTCTGGAAACACCATATATTTT. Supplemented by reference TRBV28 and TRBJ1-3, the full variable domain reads DVKVTQSSRYLVKRTGEKVFLECVQDMDHENMFWYRQDPGLGLRLIYFSYDVKMKEKGDIPEGYSVSREKKERFSLILESASTNQTSMYLCASSLGLPVISGNTIYFGEGSWLTVV.

The CDR3: CAWSNTQEQYF. The CDR3 bases are TGTGCCTGGAGTAATACCCAGGAGCAGTACTTC. V gene TRBV30 combines with J gene TRBJ2-7; D uncertain. The germline V and J ends were trimmed by 2 bases and 7 bases, with 9 bases remaining between them. This CDR3 has 11 residues. Germline V CDR1 and CDR2: GTSNPN, SVGIG (reference sequence).

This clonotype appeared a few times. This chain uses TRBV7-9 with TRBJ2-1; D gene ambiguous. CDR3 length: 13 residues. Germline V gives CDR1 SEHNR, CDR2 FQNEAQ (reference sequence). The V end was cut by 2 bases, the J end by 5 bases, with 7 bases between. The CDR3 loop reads CASSLSVNNEQFF. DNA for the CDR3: TGTGCCAGCAGCTTATCGGTGAACAATGAGCAGTTCTTC.

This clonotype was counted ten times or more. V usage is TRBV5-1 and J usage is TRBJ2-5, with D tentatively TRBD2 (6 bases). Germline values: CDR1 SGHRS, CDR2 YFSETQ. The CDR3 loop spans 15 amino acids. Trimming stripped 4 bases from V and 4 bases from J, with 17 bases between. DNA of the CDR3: TGCGCCAGCAGCCCCAGGCCTACTAGCCCAGAGACCCAGTACTTC. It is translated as CASSPRPTSPETQYF.

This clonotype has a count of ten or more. The CDR3 sequence: CASSLEGINEQFF. The CDR3 coding sequence is TGCGCCAGCAGCTTGGAAGGAATCAATGAGCAGTTCTTC. The chain has TRBV5-1 and TRBJ2-1; D gene ambiguous. The CDR3 consists of 13 residues. Germline V gene sequence: CDR1 SGHRS, CDR2 YFSETQ. V lost 0 bases and J lost 6, with 7 bases in between.

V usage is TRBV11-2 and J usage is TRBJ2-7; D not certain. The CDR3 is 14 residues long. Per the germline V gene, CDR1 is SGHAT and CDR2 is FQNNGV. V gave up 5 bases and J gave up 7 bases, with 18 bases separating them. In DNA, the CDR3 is TGTGCCAGCAGCCGGAGCTTCACTGGTGGGGAGCAGTACTTC. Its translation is CASSRSFTGGEQYF.

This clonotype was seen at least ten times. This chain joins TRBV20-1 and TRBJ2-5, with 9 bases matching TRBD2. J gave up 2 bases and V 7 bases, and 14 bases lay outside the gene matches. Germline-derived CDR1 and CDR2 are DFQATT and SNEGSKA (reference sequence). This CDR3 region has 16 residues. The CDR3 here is CSGSGGYQNRQETQYF. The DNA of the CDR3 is TGCAGTGGCAGCGGGGGGTATCAAAACCGACAAGAGACCCAGTACTTC.

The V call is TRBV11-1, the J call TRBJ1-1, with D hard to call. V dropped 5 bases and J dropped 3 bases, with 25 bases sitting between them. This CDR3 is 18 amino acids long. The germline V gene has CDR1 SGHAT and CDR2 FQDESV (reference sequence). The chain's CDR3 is CASSKRHWSAKGDTEAFF. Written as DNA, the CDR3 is TGTGCCAGCAGCAAAAGACACTGGTCAGCTAAAGGCGACACTGAAGCTTTCTTT.

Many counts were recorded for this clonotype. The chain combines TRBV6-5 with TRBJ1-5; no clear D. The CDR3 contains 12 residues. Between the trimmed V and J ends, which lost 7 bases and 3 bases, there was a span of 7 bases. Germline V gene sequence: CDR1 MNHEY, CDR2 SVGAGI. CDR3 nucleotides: TGTGCCAGCAAAGGTGCCAATCAGCCCCAGCATTTT. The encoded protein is CASKGANQPQHF.

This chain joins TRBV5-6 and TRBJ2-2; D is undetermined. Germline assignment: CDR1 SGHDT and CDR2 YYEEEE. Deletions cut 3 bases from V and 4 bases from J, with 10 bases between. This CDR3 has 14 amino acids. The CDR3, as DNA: TGTGCCAGCAGCTCCGACACTTTCACCGGGGAGCTGTTTTTT. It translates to CASSSDTFTGELFF. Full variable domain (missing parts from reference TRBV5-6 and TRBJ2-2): DAGVTQSPTHLIKTRGQQVTLRCSPKSGHDTVSWYQQALGQGPQFIFQYYEEEERQRGNFPDRFSGHQFPNYSSELNVNALLLGDSALYLCASSSDTFTGELFFGEGSRLTVL.